This is a list of T cell receptor beta chains from one sample in a study of T cell responses to AZD1222 COVID-19 vaccine. Measured with immunoSEQ multiplex PCR; TCRdb has only the in-frame clones, and not every one. The sample lists about 56,000 clones; approximately 86% were seen once. This material consisted of peripheral blood, taken 28 days after the second AZD1222 dose. The receptors were sampled from an adult who received the AZD1222 COVID-19 vaccine. The CDR3 runs from the conserved cysteine through the conserved F or W. A D gene is named only where the DNA matches it firmly. Clone size is shown for a subset of rows, as once, few, many or a class of expanded clone.

TRBJ1-5	.	.	TRBV7-8	TGTGCCAGCAGCTTAGCGCAATATAGCAATCAGCCCCAGCATTTT	CASSLAQYSNQPQHF
TRBJ1-1	.	.	TRBV7-9	TGTGCCAGCAGCTTAGAAACGGCGGGCGCTGAAGCTTTCTTT	CASSLETAGAEAFF
TRBJ2-5	few	TRBD2	TRBV28	TGTGCCAGCAGTTGGGCTAGCGGGGGGGAAGAGACCCAGTACTTC	CASSWASGGEETQYF
TRBJ1-2	.	TRBD1	TRBV5-1	TGCGCCAGCAGCCCTGGGACAGTTCAACCTGGAGGCACCTTC	CASSPGTVQPGGTF
TRBJ1-2	.	.	TRBV6-5	TGTGCCAGCAGTTCCCCGGACAAAGTTGGCTACACCTTC	CASSSPDKVGYTF
TRBJ2-1	.	.	TRBV29-1	TGCAGCGTTCCTTTGGGGTTCCAACTCCACTCCTACAATGAGCAGTTCTTC	CSVPLGFQLHSYNEQFF
TRBJ2-2	.	TRBD1	TRBV5-4	TGTGCCAGCAGCCGGGGACAGGGTATTACCGGGGAGCTGTTTTTT	CASSRGQGITGELFF
TRBJ2-2	.	.	TRBV10-3	TGTGCCATCATGGTCGAGGGAGGAGCCGGGGAGCTGTTTTTT	CAIMVEGGAGELFF
TRBJ2-7	.	.	TRBV28	TGTGCCAGCAAGACCGACAGCTCCTACGAGCAGTACTTC	CASKTDSSYEQYF
TRBJ1-5	.	.	TRBV7-2	TGTGCCAGCAGCTACGACCGAGGGCAGCCCCAGCATTTT	CASSYDRGQPQHF
TRBJ1-6	.	.	TRBV29-1	TGCAGCGTTGTTGAACAGGATAATTCACCCCTCCACTTT	CSVVEQDNSPLHF
TRBJ1-5	.	.	TRBV27	TGTGCCAGCCTCCTTCCCCAGCATTTT	CASLLPQHF
TRBJ1-2	once	TRBD1	TRBV27	TGTGCCAGCAAGACCGGGACAGGGCTCTACTATGGCTACACCTTC	CASKTGTGLYYGYTF
TRBJ2-6	.	.	TRBV9	TGTGCCAGCAGCCCCGCCCAGACTCCCTCTGGGGCCAACGTCCTGACTTTC	CASSPAQTPSGANVLTF
TRBJ2-2	.	TRBD1	TRBV27	TGTGCCAGCGGCCGGGACAGAAACACCGGGGAGCTGTTTTTT	CASGRDRNTGELFF